A single sample is the source of the 21 T cell receptor beta chains below, sequenced in a study of blood T cell repertoires in COVID-19. Here immunoSEQ multiplex PCR was the method, and the copy in TCRdb shows in-frame clones only, minus some. The repertoire consists of about 310,000 clones, with roughly 84% occurring once and the leading ten covering 1%. Input material: peripheral blood. The receptors come from a man aged 50 or older with active or convalescent COVID-19.

The table lists this clone with a few counts. The chain couples TRBV24-1 to TRBJ1-2; 10 bases agree with TRBD1. Germline-derived CDR1 and CDR2 are KGHDR and SFDVKD. The V segment lost 3 bases and the J segment 6 bases; nucleotides outside the gene matches: 6. CDR3 length: 15 amino acids. The CDR3 nucleotides are TGTGCCACCAGTGATACTCCGGGACAGGGGAATGGCTACACCTTC. Its translation: CATSDTPGQGNGYTF.

V and J are TRBV28 and TRBJ2-7, with 8 bases fitting TRBD1. Trimming at V came to 2 bases and at J to 4 bases, leaving 1 base not matched to a gene. This CDR3 comprises 13 residues. The germline V gene has CDR1 MDHEN and CDR2 SYDVKM. CDR3 in DNA: TGTGCCAGCAGTTTAGGGACAGGATACGAGCAGTACTTC. It specifies CASSLGTGYEQYF.

The genes are TRBV10-3 and TRBJ1-1; TRBD1 matches at 8 bases. Germline trimming cut 10 bases from V and 1 base from J; bases unmatched to any gene: 5. CDR1 and CDR2 from the germline V gene are ENHRY and SYGVKD. The CDR3 runs 13 residues. The CDR3 DNA sequence: TGTGCCACACAGGGGGAGGAGAACACTGAAGCTTTCTTT. As protein: CATQGEENTEAFF.

The V call is TRBV6-5, the J call TRBJ2-2, with unresolved D. The V gene lost 4 bases and the J gene lost 3 bases, with 6 bases spanning the gap. The germline V gene has CDR1 MNHEY and CDR2 SVGAGI. CDR3 size: 13 residues. CDR3 nucleotides: TGTGCCAGCAGTTCCAGTTACACCGGGGAGCTGTTTTTT. Encoded protein: CASSSSYTGELFF.

Here the CDR3 reads CASRPGWGQPQHF. The CDR3 DNA is TGTGCCAGTAGGCCGGGGTGGGGTCAGCCCCAGCATTTT. This chain connects TRBV19 to TRBJ1-5; D not resolved. Germline V gene sequence: CDR1 LNHDA, CDR2 SQIVND (reference sequence). The CDR3 totals 13 residues. The V gene lost 6 bases and the J gene lost 6 bases, with 12 bases spanning the gap.

The rearrangement uses TRBV5-8 and TRBJ1-4; D call uncertain. This CDR3 spans 18 amino acids. Germline lookup yields CDR1 SGHTS and CDR2 YDEGEE. The V end was cut by 1 base, the J end by 6 bases, with 22 bases between. CDR3 protein: CASSLIGSTSDMDEKLFF. The CDR3 coding sequence is TGTGCCAGCAGCTTGATAGGCAGTACATCAGACATGGATGAAAAACTGTTTTTT.

V is TRBV27 and J is TRBJ1-4; D is perhaps TRBD1 (5 bases). CDR1 and CDR2 from the germline V gene are MNHEY and SMNVEV (reference sequence). Trimming shortened V by 4 bases and J by 0 bases, and 9 bases separated the two germline ends. The CDR3 extends over 15 amino acids. The CDR3: CASSWDFATNEKLFF. The DNA for the CDR3 is TGTGCCAGCAGTTGGGACTTTGCAACTAATGAAAAACTGTTTTTT.

This rearrangement joins TRBV9 to TRBJ2-3, with 8 nucleotides matching TRBD2. Germline-derived CDR1 and CDR2 are SGDLS and YYNGEE. V shed 0 bases, J shed 6 bases, and the junction held 9 bases outside the gene matches. The length of the CDR3 is 16 residues. The CDR3, as DNA: TGTGCCAGCAGCGTAGATGTTAGCGGGGAAGTGGATACGCAGTATTTT. It translates to CASSVDVSGEVDTQYF.

The chain couples TRBV28 to TRBJ1-2; TRBD1 agrees at 7 bases. CDR3 length: 13 residues. The V gene end was trimmed by 8 bases and the J gene end by 5 bases; junction bases not matched to a gene: 8. From germline, CDR1 is MDHEN and CDR2 SYDVKM. The CDR3 protein is CASCLTGAYGYTF. The DNA for the CDR3 is TGTGCCAGCTGCCTCACAGGGGCTTATGGCTACACCTTC.

In nucleotides, the CDR3 is TGTGCCAGCTCACCCGCGACAGGGATGGAGAATGGCTACACCTTC. Amino acid sequence: CASSPATGMENGYTF. This chain links TRBV18 with TRBJ1-2, with 7 bases matching TRBD1. This CDR3 has 15 residues. V was pared by 3 bases and J by 6 bases, with 10 bases of the junction left unmatched. The germline gives CDR1 KGHSH, CDR2 LQKENI.

V usage is TRBV15 and J usage is TRBJ1-5; D perhaps matches TRBD1 (6 bases). V dropped 0 bases and J dropped 5 bases, with 8 bases sitting between them. The CDR3 totals 14 residues. The germline V gene has CDR1 LNHNV and CDR2 YYDKDF (reference sequence). The CDR3 DNA follows: TGTGCCACCAGCAGAGATCAGGGGTATCAGCCCCAGCATTTT. Translation: CATSRDQGYQPQHF.

The gene calls are TRBV12-3 or TRBV12-4 and TRBJ2-3; unclear D gene. The V gene lost 6 bases and the J gene lost 6 bases, with 7 bases spanning the gap. The CDR3 has 11 residues. The chain's CDR3 is CASRTFDTQYF. The DNA for the CDR3 is TGTGCCAGCAGGACTTTCGATACGCAGTATTTT.

The V and J genes are TRBV19 and TRBJ2-3; 10 nucleotides agree with TRBD2. Germline V lookup: CDR1 LNHDA, CDR2 SQIVND (reference sequence). Trimming removed 3 bases from V and 7 bases from J; junction bases left unmatched: 13. CDR3 length: 17 amino acids. The CDR3 bases are TGTGCCAGTAGTATGATCAGCGGGGGGGCCATTTTAAATACGCAGTATTTT. It specifies CASSMISGGAILNTQYF. The full variable domain, in which reference TRBV19 and TRBJ2-3 provide the parts outside the CDR3, is DGGITQSPKYLFRKEGQNVTLSCEQNLNHDAMYWYRQDPGQGLRLIYYSQIVNDFQKGDIAEGYSVSREKKESFPLTVTSAQKNPTAFYLCASSMISGGAILNTQYFGPGTRLTVL.

This chain uses TRBV4-3 with TRBJ2-7; 7 bases map to TRBD1. The V segment lost 3 bases and the J segment 7 bases; nucleotides outside the gene matches: 21. The CDR3 is 18 residues long. CDR1 and CDR2 (germline): LGHNA, YSLEER. Written as DNA, the CDR3 is TGCGCCAGCAGCCAGGCAGGCGTATCAGGGGGTGTTGCGGAAGAGCAGTACTTC. Amino acid sequence: CASSQAGVSGGVAEEQYF.

The chain joins TRBV28 to TRBJ2-3; 10 positions match TRBD2. The germline CDR1 and CDR2 sequences are MDHEN and SYDVKM. V lost 4 bases to trimming and J lost 1 base; unmatched junction nucleotides: 5. The CDR3 runs to 16 residues. CDR3 in amino acids: CASSSMGTSGTDTQYF. The CDR3 nucleotides read TGTGCCAGCAGTTCGATGGGGACTAGCGGCACAGATACGCAGTATTTT.

The rearrangement joins TRBV28 to TRBJ2-1; 9 bases are a match to TRBD2. This CDR3 is built from 16 residues. Germline lookup yields CDR1 MDHEN and CDR2 SYDVKM. The ends lost 4 bases at V and 7 bases at J; junction bases unmatched: 11. The DNA for the CDR3 is TGTGCCAGCAGTTCAACGACTAGCGGCGACCAAAATGAGCAGTTCTTC. Its translation: CASSSTTSGDQNEQFF.

The chain is built from TRBV4-2 and TRBJ2-7, with 9 bases aligning to TRBD2. The trim removed 1 base at V and 4 bases at J, leaving 5 bases unmatched. Germline CDR1 reads LGHNA; CDR2 reads YNFKEQ. This CDR3 contains 15 residues. The CDR3 is CASSQVAGESYEQYF. The DNA for the CDR3 is TGTGCCAGCAGCCAAGTAGCGGGGGAGTCGTACGAGCAGTACTTC.

This chain's CDR3 is CASSEGTGSGYTF. CDR3 sequence (DNA): TGTGCCAGCAGTGAAGGGACAGGGTCTGGCTACACCTTC. This chain uses TRBV6-1 with TRBJ1-2; 8 bases are shared with TRBD1. Germline V gene lookup returns CDR1 MNHNS and CDR2 SASEGT. The CDR3 spans 13 residues. After removal of 1 base from V and 7 bases from J, the junction contained 2 bases not matched to a gene.

The chain couples TRBV5-1 to TRBJ2-3, with D perhaps TRBD2 (7 bases). CDR1 and CDR2 (germline): SGHRS, YFSETQ. Trimming cost V 5 bases and J 3 bases, with 13 bases left between them. CDR3 size: 14 residues. CDR3 nucleotide sequence: TGCGCCAGCAGTCGGGGGGCTCAGACAGATACGCAGTATTTT. This gives the protein CASSRGAQTDTQYF.

V usage is TRBV5-6 and J usage is TRBJ1-1; the D gene is possibly TRBD1 (5 bases). The V and J ends lost 4 bases and 11 bases respectively, with 18 bases between them. This CDR3 has 13 amino acids. In germline, CDR1 is SGHDT, CDR2 YYEEEE. This CDR3 reads CASSPPTGAWAFF. Written as DNA, the CDR3 is TGTGCCAGCAGCCCGCCCACAGGTGCGTGGGCTTTCTTT.

This rearrangement joins TRBV11-3 to TRBJ2-7; 9 bases are a match to TRBD2. The junction had 2 bases not matched to a gene; V was cut back by 1 base and J by 1 base. CDR3 length: 15 amino acids. Germline-derived CDR1 and CDR2 are SGHNT and YENEEA. This chain's CDR3 is CASSLGTSVSYEQYF. The CDR3 DNA is TGTGCCAGCAGCTTAGGGACTAGCGTATCCTACGAGCAGTACTTC.